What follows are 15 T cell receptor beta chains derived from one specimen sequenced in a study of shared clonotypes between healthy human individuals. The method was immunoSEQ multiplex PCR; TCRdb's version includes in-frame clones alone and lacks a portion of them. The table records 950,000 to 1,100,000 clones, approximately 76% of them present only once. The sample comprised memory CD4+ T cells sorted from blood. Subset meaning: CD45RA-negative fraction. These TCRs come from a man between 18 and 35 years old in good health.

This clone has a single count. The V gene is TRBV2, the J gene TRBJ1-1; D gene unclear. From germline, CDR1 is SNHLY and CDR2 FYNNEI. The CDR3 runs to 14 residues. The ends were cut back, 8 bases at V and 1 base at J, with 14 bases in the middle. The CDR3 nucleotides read TGTGCCAGCCGCGGCCAAATGGGGAACACTGAAGCTTTCTTT. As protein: CASRGQMGNTEAFF.

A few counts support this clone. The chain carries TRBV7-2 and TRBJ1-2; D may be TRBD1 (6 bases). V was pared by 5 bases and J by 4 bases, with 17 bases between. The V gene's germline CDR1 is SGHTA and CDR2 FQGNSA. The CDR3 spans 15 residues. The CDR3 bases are TGTGCCAGCAGCCAACAGGGAGTGGGGAGCTATGGCTACACCTTC. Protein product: CASSQQGVGSYGYTF.

The CDR3 region has the DNA TGTGCCAGCAGCTTTCTTAGGGGGGCCCAAGAGACCCAGTACTTC. This sequence encodes CASSFLRGAQETQYF. V gene TRBV5-4 combines with J gene TRBJ2-5; tentatively, D is TRBD1 or TRBD2 (6 bases each). Germline loops: CDR1 SGHNT, CDR2 YYREEE (reference sequence). The CDR3 spans 15 residues. Trimming removed 2 bases from V and 1 base from J, with 12 bases in between.

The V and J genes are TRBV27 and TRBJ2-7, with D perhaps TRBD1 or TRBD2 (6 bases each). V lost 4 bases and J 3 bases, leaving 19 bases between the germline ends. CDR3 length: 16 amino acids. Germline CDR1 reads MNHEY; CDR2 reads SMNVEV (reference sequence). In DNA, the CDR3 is TGTGCCAGCAGTTCCCCCAGGGGAGAGGACTACTACGAGCAGTACTTC. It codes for CASSSPRGEDYYEQYF.

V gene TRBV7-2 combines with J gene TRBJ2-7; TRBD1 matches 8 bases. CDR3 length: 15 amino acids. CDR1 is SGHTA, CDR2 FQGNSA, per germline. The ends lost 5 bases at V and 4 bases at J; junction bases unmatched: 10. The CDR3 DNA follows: TGTGCCAGCAGCCGGGTGGGGACAGGCGAGTACGAGCAGTACTTC. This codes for CASSRVGTGEYEQYF.

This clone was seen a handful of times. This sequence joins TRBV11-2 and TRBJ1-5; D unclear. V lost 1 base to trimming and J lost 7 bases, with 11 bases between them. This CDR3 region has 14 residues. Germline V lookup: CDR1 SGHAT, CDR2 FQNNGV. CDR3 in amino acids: CASSLAAVGQPQHF. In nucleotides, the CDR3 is TGTGCCAGCAGCTTAGCGGCGGTGGGACAGCCCCAGCATTTT.

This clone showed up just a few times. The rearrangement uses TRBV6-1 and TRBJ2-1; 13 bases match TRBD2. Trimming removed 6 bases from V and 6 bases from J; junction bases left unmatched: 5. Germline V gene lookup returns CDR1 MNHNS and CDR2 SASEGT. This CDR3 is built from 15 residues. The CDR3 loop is CASRLAGGLGNEQFF. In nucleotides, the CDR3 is TGTGCCAGCAGACTAGCGGGGGGGCTTGGCAATGAGCAGTTCTTC.

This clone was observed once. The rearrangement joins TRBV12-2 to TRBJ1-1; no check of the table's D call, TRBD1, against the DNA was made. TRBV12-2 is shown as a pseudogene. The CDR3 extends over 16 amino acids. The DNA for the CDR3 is TGTGCAAGTCGTCCTCCGGGACAGGGAAAAGGCACTGAAGCTTTCTTT. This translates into CASRPPGQGKGTEAFF.

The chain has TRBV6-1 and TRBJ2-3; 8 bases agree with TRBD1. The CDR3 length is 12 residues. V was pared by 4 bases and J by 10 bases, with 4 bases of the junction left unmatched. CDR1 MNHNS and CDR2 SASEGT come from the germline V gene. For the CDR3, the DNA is TGTGCCAGCAGTGTGGGGGGACAGGCGCAGTATTTT. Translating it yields CASSVGGQAQYF.

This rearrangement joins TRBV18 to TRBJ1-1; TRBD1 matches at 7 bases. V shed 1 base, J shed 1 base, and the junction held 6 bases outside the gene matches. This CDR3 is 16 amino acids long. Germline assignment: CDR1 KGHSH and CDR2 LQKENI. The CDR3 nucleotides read TGTGCCAGCTCACCACAGGCAGGGGGAGCGAACACTGAAGCTTTCTTT. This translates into CASSPQAGGANTEAFF.

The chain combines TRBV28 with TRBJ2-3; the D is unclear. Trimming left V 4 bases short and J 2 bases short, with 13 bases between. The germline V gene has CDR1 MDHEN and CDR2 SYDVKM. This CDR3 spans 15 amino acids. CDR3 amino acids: CASSSRVGSTDTQYF. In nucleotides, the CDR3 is TGTGCCAGCAGTTCAAGGGTCGGATCCACAGATACGCAGTATTTT.

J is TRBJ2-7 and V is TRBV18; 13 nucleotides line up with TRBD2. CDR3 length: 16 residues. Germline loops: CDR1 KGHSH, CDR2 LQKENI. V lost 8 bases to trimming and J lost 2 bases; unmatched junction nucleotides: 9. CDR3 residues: CASLSDGTSGAYEQYF. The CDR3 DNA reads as TGTGCCAGCCTCTCAGACGGGACTAGCGGGGCCTACGAGCAGTACTTC. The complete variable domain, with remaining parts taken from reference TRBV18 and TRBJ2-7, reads NAGVMQNPRHLVRRRGQEARLRCSPMKGHSHVYWYRQLPEEGLKFMVYLQKENIIDESGMPKERFSAEFPKEGPSILRIQQVVRGDSAAYFCASLSDGTSGAYEQYFGPGTRLTVT.

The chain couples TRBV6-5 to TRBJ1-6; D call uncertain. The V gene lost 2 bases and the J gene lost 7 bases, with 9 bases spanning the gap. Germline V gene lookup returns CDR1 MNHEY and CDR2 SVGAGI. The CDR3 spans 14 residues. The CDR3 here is CASSYGQLNSPLHF. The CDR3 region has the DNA TGTGCCAGCAGTTACGGGCAGCTGAATTCACCCCTCCACTTT.

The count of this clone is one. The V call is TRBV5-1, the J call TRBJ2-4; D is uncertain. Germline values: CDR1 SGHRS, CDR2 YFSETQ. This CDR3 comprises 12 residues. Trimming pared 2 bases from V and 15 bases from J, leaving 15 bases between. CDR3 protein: CASSLNRDRRYF. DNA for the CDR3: TGCGCCAGCAGCTTAAACCGAGATCGGCGGTACTTC.

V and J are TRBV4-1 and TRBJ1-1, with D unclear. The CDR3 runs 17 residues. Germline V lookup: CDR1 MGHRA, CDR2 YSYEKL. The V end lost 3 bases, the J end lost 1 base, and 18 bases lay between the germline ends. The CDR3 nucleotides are TGCGCCAGCAGCCACGGTTCGGTGTCGGTAGAGAACACTGAAGCTTTCTTT. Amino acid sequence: CASSHGSVSVENTEAFF.